This entry lists 9 T cell receptor beta chains sequenced from one sample in a study of blood T cell repertoires in COVID-19. TCRdb keeps only in-frame clones here, not all; method: immunoSEQ multiplex PCR. The table lists tens of thousands of clones, 75% to 90% of them singletons, with less than 1.5% in the top ten. The sequenced sample was PBMCs or T cells enriched from blood (not recorded which). The source is a woman aged 45-65 years with acute COVID-19.

The chain joins TRBV30 to TRBJ1-1, with a possible D match to TRBD1 (6 bases). The CDR3 is made up of 13 amino acids. From germline, CDR1 is GTSNPN and CDR2 SVGIG (reference sequence). Trimming removed 4 bases from V and 4 bases from J, with 13 bases in between. CDR3 bases: TGTGCCTGGACCAAGGGGGTTTTCACTGAAGCTTTCTTT. Residues: CAWTKGVFTEAFF.

This chain links TRBV5-4 with TRBJ2-3; a weak D match, TRBD2 (6 bases). The CDR3 is made up of 14 amino acids. CDR1 and CDR2 (germline): SGHNT, YYREEE (reference sequence). The V end lost 0 bases, the J end lost 5 bases, and 10 bases lay between the germline ends. CDR3 bases: TGTGCCAGCAGCTTGGTTGGGACTCTAGATACGCAGTATTTT. It encodes CASSLVGTLDTQYF.

V gene TRBV4-2 combines with J gene TRBJ1-5, with 8 bases identical to TRBD1. The junction had 7 bases not matched to a gene; V was cut back by 0 bases and J by 6 bases. The CDR3 covers 16 residues. Germline lookup yields CDR1 LGHNA and CDR2 YNFKEQ. CDR3 DNA sequence: TGTGCCAGCAGCCAAGATCGCGGCAGGGGGCGTCAGCCCCAGCATTTT. This gives the protein CASSQDRGRGRQPQHF.

The V call is TRBV27, the J call TRBJ1-2; TRBD1 matches 10 bases. The germline V gene has CDR1 MNHEY and CDR2 SMNVEV (reference sequence). The V gene end was trimmed by 3 bases and the J gene end by 6 bases; junction bases not matched to a gene: 10. This CDR3 region has 16 residues. The CDR3 nucleotides are TGTGCCAGCAGTTTCTGGCAGACAGGGGGCGCGGATGGCTACACCTTC. Residues: CASSFWQTGGADGYTF.

The chain employs TRBV30 and TRBJ2-7; 7 bases are a match to TRBD2. Trimming cost V 4 bases and J 6 bases; bases outside gene matches: 9. CDR3 length equals 13 residues. Per the germline V gene, CDR1 is GTSNPN and CDR2 is SVGIG (reference sequence). The CDR3 protein is CAWTPGLVGEQYF. The DNA for the CDR3 is TGTGCCTGGACCCCAGGACTAGTGGGCGAGCAGTACTTC.

This clone appeared a single time. The CDR3 DNA is TGTGCCAGCAGTGAAGCCCTAACTTCAACAGGGGTACCAGACTATGGCTACACCTTC. Translation: CASSEALTSTGVPDYGYTF. The chain carries TRBV6-1 and TRBJ1-2; 7 nucleotides match TRBD1. CDR3 length: 19 amino acids. CDR1 MNHNS and CDR2 SASEGT come from the germline V gene. After removal of 0 bases from V and 3 bases from J, the junction contained 16 bases not matched to a gene.

J is TRBJ1-1 and V is TRBV11-3; perhaps TRBD1 as D (5 bases). V was cut by 6 bases and J by 1 base, with 9 bases left in between. The germline CDR1 and CDR2 sequences are SGHNT and YENEEA. This CDR3 is 13 amino acids long. This chain's CDR3 is CASRLTANTEAFF. The DNA for the CDR3 is TGTGCCAGCAGACTGACAGCGAACACTGAAGCTTTCTTT.

The chain recombines TRBV20-1 with TRBJ1-1; 7 bases align to TRBD1. With V trimmed by 5 bases and J by 11 bases, 8 bases remained unmatched. CDR1 DFQATT and CDR2 SNEGSKA come from the germline V gene (reference sequence). The CDR3 runs 11 residues. CDR3 protein: CSAGKGTAAFF. The CDR3 DNA reads as TGCAGTGCTGGAAAGGGGACAGCGGCTTTCTTT.

V and J are TRBV10-3 and TRBJ2-5, with D uncertain. The CDR3 is made up of 13 amino acids. CDR1 and CDR2 (germline): ENHRY, SYGVKD. Trimming removed 4 bases from V and 3 bases from J, with 9 bases in between. This chain's CDR3 is CAISAAGEETQYF. The CDR3 DNA follows: TGTGCCATCAGTGCAGCAGGTGAAGAGACCCAGTACTTC.